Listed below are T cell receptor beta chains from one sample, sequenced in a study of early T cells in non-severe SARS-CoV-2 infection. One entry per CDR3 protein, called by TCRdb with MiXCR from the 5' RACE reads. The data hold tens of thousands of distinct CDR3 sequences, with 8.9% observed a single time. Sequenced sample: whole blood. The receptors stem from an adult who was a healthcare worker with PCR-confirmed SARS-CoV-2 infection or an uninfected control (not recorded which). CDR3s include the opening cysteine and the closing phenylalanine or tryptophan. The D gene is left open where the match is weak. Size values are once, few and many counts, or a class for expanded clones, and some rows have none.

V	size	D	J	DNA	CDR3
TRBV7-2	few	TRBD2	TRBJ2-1	TGTGCCAGCAGCTTAGTTTCTAGCGGGAAATCGGCCAATGAGCAGTTCTTC	CASSLVSSGKSANEQFF
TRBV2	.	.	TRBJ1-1	TGTGCCAGCAGTCCAGGGGCGACAGCTGAAGCTTTCTTT	CASSPGATAEAFF
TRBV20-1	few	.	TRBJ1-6	TGCAGTGCCCTCGGGGGTTCACCCCTCCACTTT	CSALGGSPLHF
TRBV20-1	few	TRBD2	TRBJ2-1	TGCAGTGCTAGAGAGGTAACTAGCGGACTGTACAATGAGCAGTTCTTC	CSAREVTSGLYNEQFF
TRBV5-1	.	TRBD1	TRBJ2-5	TGCGCCAGCAGCTTGGGACAGGGAAGCCAGTACCGGTCCCAGTACTTC	CASSLGQGSQYRSQYF
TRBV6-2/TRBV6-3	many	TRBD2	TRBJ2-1	TGTGCCAGCAGCCATCTCATCCAAATAGCGGGAGCCTACAATGAGCAGTTCTTC	CASSHLIQIAGAYNEQFF
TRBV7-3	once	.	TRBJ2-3	TGTGCCAGCAGCTCCCCCCCGAAGCCTGCGCAGTATTTT	CASSSPPKPAQYF
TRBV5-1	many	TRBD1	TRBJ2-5	TGCGCCAGCAGCATCGGACAGGAGAAAGAGACCCAGTACTTC	CASSIGQEKETQYF
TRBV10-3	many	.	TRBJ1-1	TGTGCCATCAGTGGAATTTCAGGAGGGAACACTGAAGCTTTCTTT	CAISGISGGNTEAFF
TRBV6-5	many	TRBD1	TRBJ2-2	TGTGCCAGCAGTTCCGACAGGGACCCTCAAAAGCCTCTGAACACCGGGGAGCTGTTTTTT	CASSSDRDPQKPLNTGELFF
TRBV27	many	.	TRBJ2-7	TGTGCCAGCAGTCCCTTAGGGAGGGAGCAGTACTTC	CASSPLGREQYF
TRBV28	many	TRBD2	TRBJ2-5	TGTGCCAGCAGTTTAGCGGGAGGGCCCCAAGAGACCCAGTACTTC	CASSLAGGPQETQYF
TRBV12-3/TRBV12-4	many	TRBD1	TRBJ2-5	TGTGCCAGCAGTTTCGCCGGGACAGAAGAGACCCAGTACTTC	CASSFAGTEETQYF
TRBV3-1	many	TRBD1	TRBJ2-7	TGTGCCAGCAGCCAGGGGGAGAGGACAGGGGCTTACGAGCAGTACTTC	CASSQGERTGAYEQYF
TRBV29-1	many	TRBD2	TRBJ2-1	TGCAGCGTATCCTGGGGGAGGGGTGAGCAGTTCTTC	CSVSWGRGEQFF
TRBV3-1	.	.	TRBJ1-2	TGTGCCAGCAGCCCAGTTCGGACAACTAACTATGGCTACACCTTC	CASSPVRTTNYGYTF
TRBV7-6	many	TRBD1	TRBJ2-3	TGTGCCAGCAGCCCAAGATTAGGGGGCGCAGATACGCAGTATTTT	CASSPRLGGADTQYF
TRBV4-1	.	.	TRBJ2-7	TGCGCCAGCAGCCAAGAAACCCTCTACGGATACGAGCAGTACTTC	CASSQETLYGYEQYF
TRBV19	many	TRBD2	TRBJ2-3	TGTGCCAGTAGTACCTTGGTGCGGGAGGCCGGCACAGATACGCAGTATTTT	CASSTLVREAGTDTQYF
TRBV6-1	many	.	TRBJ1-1	TGTGCCAGCAGAGCAGGGGTAGGGACTGAAGCTTTCTTT	CASRAGVGTEAFF
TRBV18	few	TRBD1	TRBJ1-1	TGTGCCAGCACCAAAGGGACAGAAAGTCCTGAAGCTTTCTTT	CASTKGTESPEAFF
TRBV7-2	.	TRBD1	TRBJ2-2	TGTGCCAGCAGCTTAGAGGGACAGGGGGTCACCGGGGAGCTGTTTTTT	CASSLEGQGVTGELFF
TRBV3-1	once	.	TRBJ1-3	TGTGCCAGCAGCCAAGAGGGGGTGGGAGGAAACACCATATATTTT	CASSQEGVGGNTIYF
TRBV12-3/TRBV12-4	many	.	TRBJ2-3	TGTGCCAGCAGTTTATGGTGGCAGGGGAGCACAGATACGCAGTATTTT	CASSLWWQGSTDTQYF
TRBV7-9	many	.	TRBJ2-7	TGTGCCAGCAGCTTAGCAGAGTACAGCTCCTACGAGCAGTACTTC	CASSLAEYSSYEQYF
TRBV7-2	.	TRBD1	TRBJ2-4	TGTGCCAGCAGCTCACAGGGGGCAGGGGGAAACATTCAGTACTTC	CASSSQGAGGNIQYF
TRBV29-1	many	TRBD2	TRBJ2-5	TGCAGCGTTGTCACGGGAGGAAGGGAGACCCAGTACTTC	CSVVTGGRETQYF
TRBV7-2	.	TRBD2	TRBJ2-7	TGTGCCAGCAGCTTACTCGCGGGAGAGAAAACCTACGAGCAGTACTTC	CASSLLAGEKTYEQYF